This TCR beta chain was observed in a study of graft-versus-host responses after intestinal transplantation. TCRdb's copy holds only in-frame clones and misses some; the assay was immunoSEQ multiplex PCR. The sample comprises 140,000 or so clones, 80% to 95% of which are singletons, and 0.19% rests with the top ten. The CDR3 is 16 residues long. Between the trimmed V and J ends, which lost 0 bases and 5 bases, there was a span of 17 bases. Germline V gives CDR1 SGDLS, CDR2 YYNGEE. As regards this clone: Its specificity is unknown.

This chain connects TRBV9 to TRBJ1-1; D may be TRBD1 (5 bases). The source of this sequence is a human donor who received an intestinal transplant. Sequenced material: unstimulated CD4+ T cells sorted from spleen or lymph node cells, taken before intestinal transplant. The CDR3: CASSVGGRGMGTEAFF. The DNA of the CDR3 is TGTGCCAGCAGCGTAGGAGGGAGGGGAATGGGTACTGAAGCTTTCTTT.